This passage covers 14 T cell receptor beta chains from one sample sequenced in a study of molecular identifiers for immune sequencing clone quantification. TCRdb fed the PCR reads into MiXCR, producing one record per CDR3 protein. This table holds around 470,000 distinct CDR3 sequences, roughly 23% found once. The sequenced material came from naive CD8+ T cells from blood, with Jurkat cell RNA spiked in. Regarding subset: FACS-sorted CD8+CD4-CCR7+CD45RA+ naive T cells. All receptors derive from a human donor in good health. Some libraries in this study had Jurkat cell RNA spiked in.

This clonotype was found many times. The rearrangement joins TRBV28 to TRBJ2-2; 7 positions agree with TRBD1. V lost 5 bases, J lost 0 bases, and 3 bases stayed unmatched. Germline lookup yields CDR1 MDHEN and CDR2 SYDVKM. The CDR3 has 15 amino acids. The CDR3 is CASSLTGPNTGELFF. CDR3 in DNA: TGTGCCAGCAGTCTGACAGGGCCGAACACCGGGGAGCTGTTTTTT.

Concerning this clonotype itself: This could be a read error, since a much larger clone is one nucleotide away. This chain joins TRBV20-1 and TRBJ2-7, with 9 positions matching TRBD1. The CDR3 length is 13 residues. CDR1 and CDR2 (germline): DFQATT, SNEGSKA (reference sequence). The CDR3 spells CSAKDRGDYEQHF. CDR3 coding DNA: TGCAGTGCTAAAGACAGGGGGGACTACGAGCAGCACTTC.

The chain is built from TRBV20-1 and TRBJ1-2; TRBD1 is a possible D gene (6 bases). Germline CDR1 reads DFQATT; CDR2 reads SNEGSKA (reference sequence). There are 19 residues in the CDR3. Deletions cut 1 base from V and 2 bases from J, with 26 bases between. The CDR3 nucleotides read TGCAGTGCTAGAGGCCACCGCCGGGACACGGAGCCGTCAAACTATGGCTACACCTTC. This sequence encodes CSARGHRRDTEPSNYGYTF.

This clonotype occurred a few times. CDR3 amino acids: CSARDKNTEAFF. The CDR3 nucleotides are TGCAGTGCAAGGGACAAGAACACTGAAGCTTTCTTT. The chain recombines TRBV20-1 with TRBJ1-1, with D perhaps TRBD1 (6 bases). The V gene's germline CDR1 is DFQATT and CDR2 SNEGSKA (reference sequence). CDR3 length: 12 amino acids. V was cut by 6 bases and J by 1 base, with 9 bases left in between.

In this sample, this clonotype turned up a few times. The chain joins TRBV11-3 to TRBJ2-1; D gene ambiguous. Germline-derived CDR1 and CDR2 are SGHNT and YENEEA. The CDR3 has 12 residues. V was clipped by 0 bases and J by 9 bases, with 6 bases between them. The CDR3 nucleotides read TGTGCCAGCAGCTTAGATAGAACTGAGCAGTTCTTC. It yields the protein CASSLDRTEQFF.

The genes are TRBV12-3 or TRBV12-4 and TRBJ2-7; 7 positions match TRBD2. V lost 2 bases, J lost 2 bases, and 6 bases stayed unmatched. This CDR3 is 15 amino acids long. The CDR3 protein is CASSLYRGVTYEQYF. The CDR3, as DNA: TGTGCCAGCAGTTTATATCGGGGGGTGACCTACGAGCAGTACTTC.

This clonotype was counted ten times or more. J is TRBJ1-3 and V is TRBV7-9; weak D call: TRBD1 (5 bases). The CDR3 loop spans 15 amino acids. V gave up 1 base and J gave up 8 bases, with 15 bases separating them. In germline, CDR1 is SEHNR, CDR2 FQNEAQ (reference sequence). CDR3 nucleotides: TGTGCCAGCAGCTTAGTAGGCCAATTAGGGGACACCATATATTTT. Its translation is CASSLVGQLGDTIYF. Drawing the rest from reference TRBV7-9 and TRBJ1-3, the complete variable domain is DTGVSQNPRHKITKRGQNVTFRCDPISEHNRLYWYRQTLGQGPEFLTYFQNEAQLEKSRLLSDRFSAERPKGSFSTLEIQRTEQGDSAMYLCASSLVGQLGDTIYFGEGSWLTVV.

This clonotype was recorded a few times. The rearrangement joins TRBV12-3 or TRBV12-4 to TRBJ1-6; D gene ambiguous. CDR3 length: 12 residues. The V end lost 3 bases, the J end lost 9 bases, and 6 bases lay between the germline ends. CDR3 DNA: TGTGCCAGCAGTTTTGGGGTTTCACCCCTCCACTTT. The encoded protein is CASSFGVSPLHF.

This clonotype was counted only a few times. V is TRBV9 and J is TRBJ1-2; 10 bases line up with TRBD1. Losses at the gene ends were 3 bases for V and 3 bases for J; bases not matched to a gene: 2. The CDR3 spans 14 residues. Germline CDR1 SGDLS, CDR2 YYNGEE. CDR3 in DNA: TGTGCCAGCAGCGGAGGGACAGGGGACTATGGCTACACCTTC. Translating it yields CASSGGTGDYGYTF.

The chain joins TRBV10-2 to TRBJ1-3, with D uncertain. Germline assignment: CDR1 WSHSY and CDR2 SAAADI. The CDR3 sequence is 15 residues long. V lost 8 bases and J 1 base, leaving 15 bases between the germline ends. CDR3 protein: CASHDSEFSGNTIYF. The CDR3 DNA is TGCGCCAGCCACGATTCCGAGTTTTCTGGAAACACCATATATTTT.

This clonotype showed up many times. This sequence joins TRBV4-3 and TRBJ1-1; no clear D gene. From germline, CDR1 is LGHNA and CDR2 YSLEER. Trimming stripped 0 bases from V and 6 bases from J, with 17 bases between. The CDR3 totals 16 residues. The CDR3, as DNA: TGCGCCAGCAGCCAAGAGGTCGGTGTACAGACCTCTGAAGCTTTCTTT. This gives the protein CASSQEVGVQTSEAFF.

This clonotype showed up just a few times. The CDR3 spells CASSYRGNTEAFF. The CDR3 DNA is TGTGCCAGCAGTTACCGGGGAAACACTGAAGCTTTCTTT. The chain has TRBV27 and TRBJ1-1; D is undetermined. The CDR3 runs to 13 residues. Trimming cost V 4 bases and J 2 bases, with 8 bases left between them. Germline-derived CDR1 and CDR2 are MNHEY and SMNVEV (reference sequence).

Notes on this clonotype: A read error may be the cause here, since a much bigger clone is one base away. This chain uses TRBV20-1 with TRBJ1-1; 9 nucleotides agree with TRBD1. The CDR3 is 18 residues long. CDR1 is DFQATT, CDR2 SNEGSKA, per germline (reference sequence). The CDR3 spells CNARDLRDRVRMNTEAFF. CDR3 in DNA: TGCAATGCTAGAGATCTAAGGGACAGGGTACGAATGAACACTGAAGCTTTCTTT.

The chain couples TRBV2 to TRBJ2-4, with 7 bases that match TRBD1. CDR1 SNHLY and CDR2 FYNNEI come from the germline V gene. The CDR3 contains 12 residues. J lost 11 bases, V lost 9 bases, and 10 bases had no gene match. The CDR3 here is CASLTTGNVQYF. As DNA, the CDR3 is TGTGCCAGTTTAACGACAGGGAACGTTCAGTACTTC. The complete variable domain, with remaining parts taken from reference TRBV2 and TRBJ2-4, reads EPEVTQTPSHQVTQMGQEVILRCVPISNHLYFYWYRQILGQKVEFLVSFYNNEISEKSEIFDDQFSVERPDGSNFTLKIRSTKLEDSAMYFCASLTTGNVQYFGAGTRLSVL.